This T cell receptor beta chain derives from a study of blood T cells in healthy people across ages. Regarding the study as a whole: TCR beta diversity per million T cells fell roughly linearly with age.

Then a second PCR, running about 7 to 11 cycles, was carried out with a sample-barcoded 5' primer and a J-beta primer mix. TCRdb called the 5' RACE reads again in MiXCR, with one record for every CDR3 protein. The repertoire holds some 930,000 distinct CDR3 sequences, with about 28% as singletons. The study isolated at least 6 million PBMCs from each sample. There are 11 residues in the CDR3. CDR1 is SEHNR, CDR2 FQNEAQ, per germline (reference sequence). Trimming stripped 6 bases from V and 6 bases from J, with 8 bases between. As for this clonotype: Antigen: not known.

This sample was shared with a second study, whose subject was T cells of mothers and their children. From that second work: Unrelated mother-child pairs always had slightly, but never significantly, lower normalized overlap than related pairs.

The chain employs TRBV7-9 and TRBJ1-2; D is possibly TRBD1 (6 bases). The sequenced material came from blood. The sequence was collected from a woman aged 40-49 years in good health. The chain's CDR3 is CASSRDNGYTF. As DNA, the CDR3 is TGTGCCAGCAGTCGGGACAATGGCTACACCTTC.